The present TCR beta chain was sequenced within a study of T cell changes during pregnancy in multiple sclerosis. Produced via immunoSEQ multiplex PCR; TCRdb's table is partial and in-frame only. This sample has roughly 20,000 clones; approximately 90% occur once, and the top ten carry 0.6% to 0.85%. The sequencing used CD4+ T cells from peripheral blood mononuclear cells, collected in the third trimester of pregnancy. This receptor was identified in a female donor with multiple sclerosis, enrolled in a pregnancy study.

The CDR3 DNA is TGTGCCAGCAGCATCACAGGGAGGGTCACTGAAGCTTTCTTT. Protein product: CASSITGRVTEAFF. V usage is TRBV5-4 and J usage is TRBJ1-1, with D maybe TRBD1 (6 bases). The CDR3 loop spans 14 amino acids. Trimming removed 4 bases at V and 4 bases at J, with 14 bases between. Germline V gene sequence: CDR1 SGHNT, CDR2 YYREEE (reference sequence).